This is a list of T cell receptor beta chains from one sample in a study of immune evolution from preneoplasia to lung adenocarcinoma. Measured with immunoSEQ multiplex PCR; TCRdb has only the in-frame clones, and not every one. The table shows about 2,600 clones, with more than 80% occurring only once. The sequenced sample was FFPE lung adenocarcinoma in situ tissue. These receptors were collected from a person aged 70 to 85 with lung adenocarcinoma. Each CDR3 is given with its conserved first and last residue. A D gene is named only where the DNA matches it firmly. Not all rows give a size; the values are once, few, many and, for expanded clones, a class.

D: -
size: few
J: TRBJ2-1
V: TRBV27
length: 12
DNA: TGTGCCAGCACCAAGGATCCAGGGAGTTGTTTCTTC
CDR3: CASTKDPGSCFF

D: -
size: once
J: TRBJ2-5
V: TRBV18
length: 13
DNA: TGTGCCAGCTCACTGACGAAGCAAGAGACCCAGTACTTC
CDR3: CASSLTKQETQYF

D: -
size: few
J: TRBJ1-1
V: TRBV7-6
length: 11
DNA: TGTGCCAGCAGTAGGACCCTTGAAGCTTTCTTT
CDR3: CASSRTLEAFF

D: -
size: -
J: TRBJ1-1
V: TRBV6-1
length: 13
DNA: TGTGCCACCCCCAAGACAGATAACACTGAAGCTTTCTTT
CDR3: CATPKTDNTEAFF

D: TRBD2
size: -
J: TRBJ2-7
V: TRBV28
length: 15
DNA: TGTGCCAGCAGTTTATGGTCGGGGGGGGTCTACGAGCAGTACTTC
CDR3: CASSLWSGGVYEQYF

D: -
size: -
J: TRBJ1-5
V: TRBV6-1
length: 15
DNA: TGTGCCAGCACCGCCGGGACGGGTGGGAATCAGCCCCAGCATTTT
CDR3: CASTAGTGGNQPQHF

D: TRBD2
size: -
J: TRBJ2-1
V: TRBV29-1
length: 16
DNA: TGCAGCGTTGAAGATCAACTAGCGGGGTCCTACAATGAGCAGTTCTTC
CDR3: CSVEDQLAGSYNEQFF

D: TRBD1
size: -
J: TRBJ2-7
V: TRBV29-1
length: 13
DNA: TGCAGCGTTGAAGGCCAGGGGGTGGGGGAGCAGTACTTC
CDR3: CSVEGQGVGEQYF

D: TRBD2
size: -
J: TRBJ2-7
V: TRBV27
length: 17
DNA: TGTGCCAGCAGTTTATTGGCTAGCGGGAGCCATTACTCCGAGCAGTACTTC
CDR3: CASSLLASGSHYSEQYF

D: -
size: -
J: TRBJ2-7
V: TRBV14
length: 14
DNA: TGTGCCAGCAGCCAAGCAGGGCTCGGCTACGAGCAGTACTTC
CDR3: CASSQAGLGYEQYF